This entry is about one T cell receptor (beta chain). Its matching antigen is unknown. There are 12 residues in the CDR3. Germline assignment: CDR1 SGHNT and CDR2 YYREEE (reference sequence). V was pared by 3 bases and J by 13 bases, with 16 bases between. The study separated CD4+ cells into CD45RA+ naive and CD45RA-negative memory subsets. The sample belongs to a study of shared clonotypes between healthy human individuals. About the research overall: Ranging from 18 to 49 in age, donors were two women and three men.

Assay used: immunoSEQ multiplex PCR; TCRdb lists only in-frame clones, some missing. The sample gives approximately 1,000,000 clones, about four fifths of which show up once; 0.5% to 0.6% is in the top ten. Study results and caveats: Naive subsets generally had larger estimated richness than memory subsets.

Specimen: memory CD4+ T cells from PBMCs. Subset here: CD45RA-negative fraction. The chain joins TRBV5-4 to TRBJ2-5; D not certain. The source is a young man in good health. Some clones in this sample may be carry-over from other donors' samples. CDR3 in amino acids: CASSSRPGRLYF. In DNA, the CDR3 is TGTGCCAGCAGCTCCAGACCCGGCAGGTTGTACTTC.